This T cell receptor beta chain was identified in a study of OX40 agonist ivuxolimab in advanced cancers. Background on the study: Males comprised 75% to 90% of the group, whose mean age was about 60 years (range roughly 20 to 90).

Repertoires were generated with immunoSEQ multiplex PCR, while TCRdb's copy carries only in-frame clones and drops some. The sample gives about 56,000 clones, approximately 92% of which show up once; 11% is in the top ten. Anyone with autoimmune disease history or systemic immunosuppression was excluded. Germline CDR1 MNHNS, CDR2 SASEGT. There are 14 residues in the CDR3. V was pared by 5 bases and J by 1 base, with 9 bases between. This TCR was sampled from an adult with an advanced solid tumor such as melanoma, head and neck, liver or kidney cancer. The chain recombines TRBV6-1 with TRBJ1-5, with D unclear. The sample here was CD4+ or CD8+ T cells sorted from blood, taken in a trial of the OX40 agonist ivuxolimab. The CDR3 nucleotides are TGTGCCAGCAGTCGCGACGCCAGCAATCAGCCCCAGCATTTT. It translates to CASSRDASNQPQHF.